Listed here is a single T cell receptor beta chain. Antigen: not known. The sample is drawn from a study of cytomegalovirus exposure and HLA in healthy donors. The study's findings and limits: Excluded: some indistinguishable V segments such as TRBV6-2 and TRBV6-3.

Germline V CDR1 and CDR2: KGHSH, LQKENI. V lost 2 bases and J 1 base, leaving 11 bases between the germline ends. This CDR3 contains 15 residues. Both 60 Vbeta primers and 13 Jbeta primers went into the PCR. TCRdb keeps only in-frame clones here, not all; method: immunoSEQ multiplex PCR. The sample lists about 120,000 clones, roughly 76% seen once, with around 3% in the top ten. The chain joins TRBV18 to TRBJ1-1; D perhaps matches TRBD1 (6 bases). The receptor was derived from a woman in her fifties or sixties in good health and CMV-seronegative. The specimen was PBMCs. The CDR3 bases are TGTGCCAGCTCACCAAGAGGGACACAGAACACTGAAGCTTTCTTT. Its translation is CASSPRGTQNTEAFF.